The next 4 T cell receptor beta chains were all read from a single sample in a study of response to subunit inactivated influenza vaccine. TCRdb re-derived calls from the RT-PCR reads in MiXCR, one entry per CDR3 protein. Of approximately 500,000 distinct CDR3 sequences in the sample, approximately 12% were seen once. Sequences were derived from PBMCs from blood, sampled more than 35 days after vaccination. Receptors were obtained from a man over 45 who received an inactivated influenza vaccine.

Ten or more counts support this clonotype. The genes are TRBV20-1 and TRBJ1-2, with 7 bases matching TRBD1. CDR1 DFQATT and CDR2 SNEGSKA come from the germline V gene (reference sequence). The length of the CDR3 is 13 residues. The junction had 8 bases not matched to a gene; V was cut back by 5 bases and J by 5 bases. The CDR3 here is CSASQGIGYGYTF. In DNA, the CDR3 is TGCAGTGCTTCACAGGGGATTGGGTATGGCTACACCTTC.

The CDR3 protein is CASTSLAGVRDGELFF. DNA of the CDR3: TGTGCCAGCACCTCCCTAGCGGGAGTAAGAGACGGGGAGCTGTTTTTT. V and J are TRBV7-9 and TRBJ2-2, with TRBD2 identical over 10 bases. Per germline, CDR1 SEHNR and CDR2 FQNEAQ (reference sequence). Germline trimming cut 7 bases from V and 7 bases from J; bases unmatched to any gene: 12. The CDR3 has 16 amino acids. The full variable domain, rest sourced from reference TRBV7-9 and TRBJ2-2, is DTGVSQNPRHKITKRGQNVTFRCDPISEHNRLYWYRQTLGQGPEFLTYFQNEAQLEKSRLLSDRFSAERPKGSFSTLEIQRTEQGDSAMYLCASTSLAGVRDGELFFGEGSRLTVL.

Only a few counts were recorded for this clonotype. This chain connects TRBV18 to TRBJ1-1; the D gene is possibly TRBD1 (5 bases). Germline CDR1 is KGHSH and CDR2 is LQKENI. There are 14 residues in the CDR3. Trimming removed 6 bases from V and 1 base from J, with 12 bases in between. The CDR3 here is CASSPGWGNTEAFF. As DNA, the CDR3 is TGTGCCAGCTCTCCAGGGTGGGGGAACACTGAAGCTTTCTTT.

CDR3 sequence: CASSQEGTGWTDTQYF. Here the CDR3 DNA reads TGTGCCAGCAGCCAAGAAGGGACAGGGTGGACAGATACGCAGTATTTT. The chain has TRBV12-3 or TRBV12-4 and TRBJ2-3; 9 nucleotides line up with TRBD1. The CDR3 contains 16 residues. Trimming took 6 bases from V and 3 from J; bases not matched to a gene: 10.